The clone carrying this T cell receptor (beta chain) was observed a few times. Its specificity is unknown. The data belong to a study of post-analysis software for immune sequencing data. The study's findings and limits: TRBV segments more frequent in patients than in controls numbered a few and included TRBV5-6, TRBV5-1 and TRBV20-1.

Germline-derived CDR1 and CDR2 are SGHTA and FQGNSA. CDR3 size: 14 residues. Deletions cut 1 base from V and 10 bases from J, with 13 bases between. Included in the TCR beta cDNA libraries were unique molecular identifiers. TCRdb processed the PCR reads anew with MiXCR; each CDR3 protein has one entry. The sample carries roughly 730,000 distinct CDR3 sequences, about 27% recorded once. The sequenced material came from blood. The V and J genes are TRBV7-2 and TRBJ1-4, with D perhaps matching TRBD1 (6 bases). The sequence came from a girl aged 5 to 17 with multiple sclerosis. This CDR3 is CASSLVDRPRKLFF. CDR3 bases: TGTGCCAGCAGCTTAGTCGACAGGCCCCGAAAACTGTTTTTT.